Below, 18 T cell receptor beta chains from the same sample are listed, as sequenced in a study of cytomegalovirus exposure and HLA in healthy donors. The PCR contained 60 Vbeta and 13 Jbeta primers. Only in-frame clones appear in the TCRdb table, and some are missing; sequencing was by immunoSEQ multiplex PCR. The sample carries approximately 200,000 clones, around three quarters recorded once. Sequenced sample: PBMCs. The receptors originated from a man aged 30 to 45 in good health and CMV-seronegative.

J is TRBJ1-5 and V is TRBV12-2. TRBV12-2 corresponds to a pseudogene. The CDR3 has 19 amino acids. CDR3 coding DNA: TGTGCAAGTCGCTCAAAAGGGGGGCGGGAGCGGGATAGCAATCAGCCCCAGCATTTT. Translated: CASRSKGGRERDSNQPQHF.

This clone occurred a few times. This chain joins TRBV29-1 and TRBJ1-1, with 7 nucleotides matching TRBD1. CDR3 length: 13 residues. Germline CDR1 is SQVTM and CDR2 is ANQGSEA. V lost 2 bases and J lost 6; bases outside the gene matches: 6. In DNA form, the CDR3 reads TGCAGCGTTGAACGGACAGGAGGGGCTGAAGCTTTCTTT. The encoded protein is CSVERTGGAEAFF.

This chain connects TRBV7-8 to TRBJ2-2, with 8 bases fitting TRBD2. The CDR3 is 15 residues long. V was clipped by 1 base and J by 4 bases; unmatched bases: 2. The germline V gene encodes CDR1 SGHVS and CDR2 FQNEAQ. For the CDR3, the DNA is TGTGCCAGCAGCTTAGTAACTAGCGGCACCGGGGAGCTGTTTTTT. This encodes CASSLVTSGTGELFF.

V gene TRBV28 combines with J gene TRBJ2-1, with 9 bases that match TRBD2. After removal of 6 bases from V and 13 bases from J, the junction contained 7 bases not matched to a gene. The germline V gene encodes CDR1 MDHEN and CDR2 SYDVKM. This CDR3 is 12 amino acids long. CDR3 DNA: TGTGCCAGCAGGTTAGCGGGGGACGACCAGTTCTTC. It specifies CASRLAGDDQFF.

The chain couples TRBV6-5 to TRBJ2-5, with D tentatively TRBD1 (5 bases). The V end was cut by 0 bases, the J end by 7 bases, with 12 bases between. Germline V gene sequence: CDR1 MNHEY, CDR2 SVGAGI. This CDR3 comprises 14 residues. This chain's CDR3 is CASSYSGARGTQYF. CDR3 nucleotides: TGTGCCAGCAGTTACTCAGGGGCAAGAGGGACCCAGTACTTC.

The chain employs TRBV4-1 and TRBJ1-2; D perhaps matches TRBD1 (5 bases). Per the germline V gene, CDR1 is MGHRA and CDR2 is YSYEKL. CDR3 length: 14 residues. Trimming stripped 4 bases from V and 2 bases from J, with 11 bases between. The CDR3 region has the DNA TGCGCCAGCAGCCCGGGTTGGGGCAACTATGGCTACACCTTC. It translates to CASSPGWGNYGYTF.

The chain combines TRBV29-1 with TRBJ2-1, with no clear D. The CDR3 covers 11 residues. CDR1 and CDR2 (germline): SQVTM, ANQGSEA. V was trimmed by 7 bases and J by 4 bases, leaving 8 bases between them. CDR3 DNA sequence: TGCAGCGCATTAGCTTACAATGAGCAGTTCTTC. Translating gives CSALAYNEQFF.

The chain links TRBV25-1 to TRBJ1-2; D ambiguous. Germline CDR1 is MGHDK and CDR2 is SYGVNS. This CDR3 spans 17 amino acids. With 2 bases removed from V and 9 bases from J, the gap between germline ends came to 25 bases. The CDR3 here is CASSEDSATKGYYSYTF. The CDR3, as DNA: TGTGCCAGCAGTGAAGATAGCGCCACAAAAGGATATTACAGCTACACCTTC.

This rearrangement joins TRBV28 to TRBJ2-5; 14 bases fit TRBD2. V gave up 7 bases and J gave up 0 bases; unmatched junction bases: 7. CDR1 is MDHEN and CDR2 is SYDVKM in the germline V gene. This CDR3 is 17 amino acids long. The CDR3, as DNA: TGTGCCAGCACCTCTTGGACTAGCGGGAGGTACCAAGAGACCCAGTACTTC. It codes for CASTSWTSGRYQETQYF.

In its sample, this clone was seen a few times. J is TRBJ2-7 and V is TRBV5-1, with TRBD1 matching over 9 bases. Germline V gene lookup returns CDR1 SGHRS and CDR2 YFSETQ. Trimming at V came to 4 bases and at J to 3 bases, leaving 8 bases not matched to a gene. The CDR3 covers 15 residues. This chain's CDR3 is CASSPGQGGDYEQYF. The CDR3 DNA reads TGCGCCAGCAGCCCGGGACAGGGAGGAGACTACGAGCAGTACTTC.

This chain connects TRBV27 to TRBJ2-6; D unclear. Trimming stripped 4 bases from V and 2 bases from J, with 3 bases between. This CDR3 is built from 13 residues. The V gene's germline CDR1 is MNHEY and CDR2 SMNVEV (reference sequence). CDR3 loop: CASSSTGANVLTF. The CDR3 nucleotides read TGTGCCAGCAGTTCTACTGGGGCCAACGTCCTGACTTTC.

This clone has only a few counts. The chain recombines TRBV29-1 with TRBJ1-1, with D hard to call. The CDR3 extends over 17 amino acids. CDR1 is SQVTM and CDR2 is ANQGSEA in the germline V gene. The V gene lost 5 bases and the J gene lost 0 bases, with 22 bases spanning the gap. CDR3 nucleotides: TGCAGCGTTATTAGCCCTATGGGTCCCCCCATGAACACTGAAGCTTTCTTT. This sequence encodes CSVISPMGPPMNTEAFF.

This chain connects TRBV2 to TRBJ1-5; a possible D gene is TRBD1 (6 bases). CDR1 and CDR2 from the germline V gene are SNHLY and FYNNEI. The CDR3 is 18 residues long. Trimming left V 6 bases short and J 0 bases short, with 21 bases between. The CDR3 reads CASSERGQDSYSNQPQHF. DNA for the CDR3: TGTGCCAGCAGCGAAAGGGGACAAGATAGTTATAGCAATCAGCCCCAGCATTTT.

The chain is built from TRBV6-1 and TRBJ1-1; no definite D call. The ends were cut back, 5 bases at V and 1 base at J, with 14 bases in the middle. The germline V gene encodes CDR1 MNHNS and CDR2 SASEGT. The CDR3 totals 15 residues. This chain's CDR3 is CASSWSPGENTEAFF. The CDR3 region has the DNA TGTGCCAGCAGTTGGAGCCCCGGAGAGAACACTGAAGCTTTCTTT.

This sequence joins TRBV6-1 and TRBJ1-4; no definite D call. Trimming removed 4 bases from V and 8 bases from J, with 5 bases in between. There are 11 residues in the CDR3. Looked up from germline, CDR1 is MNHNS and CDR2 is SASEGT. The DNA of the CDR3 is TGTGCCAGCAGTGTTAGAGAAAAACTGTTTTTT. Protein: CASSVREKLFF.

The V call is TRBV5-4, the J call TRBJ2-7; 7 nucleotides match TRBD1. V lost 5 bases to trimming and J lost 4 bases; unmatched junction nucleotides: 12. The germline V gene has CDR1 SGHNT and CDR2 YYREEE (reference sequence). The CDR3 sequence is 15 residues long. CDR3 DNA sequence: TGTGCCAGCAGTCTTTTTGGACAGGTTAAGTACGAGCAGTACTTC. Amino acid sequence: CASSLFGQVKYEQYF.

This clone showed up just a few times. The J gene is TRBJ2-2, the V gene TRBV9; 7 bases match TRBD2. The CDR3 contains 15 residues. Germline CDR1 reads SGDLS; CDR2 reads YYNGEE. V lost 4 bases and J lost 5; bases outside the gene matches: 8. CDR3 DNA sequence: TGTGCCAGCAGCCCCGGATATAGCGGGACCGGGGAGCTGTTTTTT. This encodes CASSPGYSGTGELFF. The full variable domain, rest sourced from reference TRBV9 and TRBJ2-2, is DSGVTQTPKHLITATGQRVTLRCSPRSGDLSVYWYQQSLDQGLQFLIQYYNGEERAKGNILERFSAQQFPDLHSELNLSSLELGDSALYFCASSPGYSGTGELFFGEGSRLTVL.

CDR3 sequence reads: CASSQDRMRLAGGRTDTQYF. The CDR3 coding sequence is TGCGCCAGCAGCCAAGATCGTATGAGACTAGCGGGAGGCCGTACAGATACGCAGTATTTT. The J gene is TRBJ2-3, the V gene TRBV4-1; 13 bases are a match to TRBD2. The CDR3 runs 20 residues. J gave up 3 bases and V 0 bases, and 12 bases lay outside the gene matches. Germline V gene sequence: CDR1 MGHRA, CDR2 YSYEKL.